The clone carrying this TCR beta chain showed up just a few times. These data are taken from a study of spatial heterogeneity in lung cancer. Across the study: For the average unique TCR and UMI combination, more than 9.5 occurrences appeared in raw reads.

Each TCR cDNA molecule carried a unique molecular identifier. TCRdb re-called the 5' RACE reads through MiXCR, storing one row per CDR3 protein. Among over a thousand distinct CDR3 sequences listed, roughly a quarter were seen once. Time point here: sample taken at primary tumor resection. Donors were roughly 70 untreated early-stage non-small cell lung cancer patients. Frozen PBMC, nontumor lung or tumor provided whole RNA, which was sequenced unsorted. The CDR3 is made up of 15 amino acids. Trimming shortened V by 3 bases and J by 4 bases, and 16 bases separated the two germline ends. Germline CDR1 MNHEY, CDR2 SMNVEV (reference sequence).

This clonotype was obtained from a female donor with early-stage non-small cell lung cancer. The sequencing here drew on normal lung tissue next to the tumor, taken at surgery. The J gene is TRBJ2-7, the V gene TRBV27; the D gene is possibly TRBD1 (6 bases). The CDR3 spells CASSLAADSTYEQYF. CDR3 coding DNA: TGTGCCAGCAGTTTGGCTGCGGACAGCACATACGAGCAGTACTTC.